These 10 T cell receptor beta chains originate from one sample sequenced in a study of T cells in localized non-small cell lung cancer. Sequenced by immunoSEQ multiplex PCR; TCRdb stores in-frame clones only, minus some. The repertoire holds 15,000 to 20,000 clones, with around 79% as singletons. The sequencing used peripheral blood, collected before any cancer treatment. The receptors were gathered from a male donor older than 55 with stage I lung adenocarcinoma.

With regard to this clone: An end of the junction differs from the germline gene, which may be a read error. V usage is TRBV29-1 and J usage is TRBJ1-5, with TRBD1 as a possible D gene (5 bases). Germline CDR1 and CDR2: SQVTM and ANQGSEA. The CDR3 runs 14 residues. The CDR3 coding sequence is TGCAGCGTTGCACTGGGACTTAGCAATCAGCCCCGGCATTTT. It encodes CSVALGLSNQPRHF. The full variable domain, rest sourced from reference TRBV29-1 and TRBJ1-5, is SAVISQKPSRDICQRGTSLTIQCQVDSQVTMMFWYRQQPGQSLTLIATANQGSEATYESGFVIDKFPISRPNLTFSTLTVSNMSPEDSSIYLCSVALGLSNQPRHFGDGTRLSIL.

DNA for the CDR3: TGTGCCAGCAGCACCGGACAGGGGATACTTTACGAGCAGTACTTC. Its protein product is CASSTGQGILYEQYF. This chain uses TRBV5-4 with TRBJ2-7; 9 bases fit TRBD1. The germline V gene encodes CDR1 SGHNT and CDR2 YYREEE (reference sequence). The CDR3 has 15 residues. Losses at the gene ends were 4 bases for V and 4 bases for J; bases not matched to a gene: 9.

The sample holds one count of this clone. V is TRBV28 and J is TRBJ2-7, with D maybe TRBD2 (5 bases). The V end lost 6 bases, the J end lost 2 bases, and 14 bases lay between the germline ends. This CDR3 is built from 14 residues. Per the germline V gene, CDR1 is MDHEN and CDR2 is SYDVKM. The CDR3 here is CASRRYGEAYEQYF. In DNA form, the CDR3 reads TGTGCCAGCAGACGTTACGGGGAAGCCTACGAGCAGTACTTC.

The CDR3 here is CSVGDRGAYEQYF. The CDR3 DNA sequence: TGCAGCGTGGGGGACAGGGGTGCCTACGAGCAGTACTTC. The genes are TRBV29-1 and TRBJ2-7, with 10 nucleotides matching TRBD1. V trimming: 6 bases; J trimming: 2 bases; junction bases outside the gene matches: 4. The V gene's germline CDR1 is SQVTM and CDR2 ANQGSEA. CDR3 length equals 13 residues.

The V gene is TRBV28, the J gene TRBJ2-2, with 7 bases lining up with TRBD2. CDR1 and CDR2 from the germline V gene are MDHEN and SYDVKM. J was trimmed by 6 bases and V by 2 bases; bases with no gene match: 6. The CDR3 is made up of 15 amino acids. CDR3 loop: CASSLRTSGAGELFF. The CDR3 DNA reads as TGTGCCAGCAGTTTACGGACTAGTGGAGCCGGGGAGCTGTTTTTT.

V gene TRBV29-1 combines with J gene TRBJ1-4; D call uncertain. The CDR3 has 14 residues. V was pared by 5 bases and J by 0 bases, with 10 bases between. Germline V gives CDR1 SQVTM, CDR2 ANQGSEA. CDR3 DNA sequence: TGCAGCGTTATCGACGCCGCAACTAATGAAAAACTGTTTTTT. Its translation: CSVIDAATNEKLFF. The full variable domain, completed using reference TRBV29-1 and TRBJ1-4, is SAVISQKPSRDICQRGTSLTIQCQVDSQVTMMFWYRQQPGQSLTLIATANQGSEATYESGFVIDKFPISRPNLTFSTLTVSNMSPEDSSIYLCSVIDAATNEKLFFGSGTQLSVL.

The chain has TRBV19 and TRBJ2-6, with 9 bases matching TRBD1. V was clipped by 7 bases and J by 1 base; unmatched bases: 14. The CDR3 contains 19 residues. Germline-derived CDR1 and CDR2 are LNHDA and SQIVND (reference sequence). The CDR3: CASTTIRGQGRSGANVLTF. The CDR3 coding sequence is TGTGCCAGTACTACAATTCGAGGACAGGGGAGGTCTGGGGCCAACGTCCTGACTTTC.

This clone was detected once. This chain connects TRBV4-3 to TRBJ2-7; 8 bases are a match to TRBD2. The CDR3 runs to 16 residues. Germline V gene sequence: CDR1 LGHNA, CDR2 YSLEER. With 3 bases clipped from V and 5 bases from J, the junction kept 12 bases outside the gene matches. The CDR3 is CASSQTLAGRMDEQYF. CDR3 DNA sequence: TGCGCCAGCAGCCAGACTCTAGCGGGCAGAATGGACGAGCAGTACTTC.

This chain joins TRBV30 and TRBJ1-5; D may be TRBD1 (5 bases). The CDR3 loop spans 13 amino acids. Trimming stripped 3 bases from V and 7 bases from J, with 13 bases between. Germline-derived CDR1 and CDR2 are GTSNPN and SVGIG (reference sequence). CDR3 region: CAWSFDRSQPQHF. CDR3 DNA sequence: TGTGCCTGGAGCTTTGACAGAAGCCAGCCCCAGCATTTT.

This clone was seen a handful of times. The rearrangement joins TRBV6-1 to TRBJ2-7; possible D gene TRBD2, 6 bases. Germline CDR1 is MNHNS and CDR2 is SASEGT. The V end lost 11 bases, the J end lost 5 bases, and 16 bases lay between the germline ends. The CDR3 extends over 12 amino acids. The CDR3 is CALRGGRDEQYF. The CDR3, as DNA: TGTGCCTTACGAGGAGGGCGGGACGAGCAGTACTTC.